Detailed here is one T cell receptor (beta chain). Its specificity is not known. The sample comes from a study of T cell responses to AZD1222 COVID-19 vaccine. Study background: Analysis merged second doses at about 4 or about 12 weeks. Findings of the study overall: Spike-specific TCR breadth rose after two AZD1222 doses, and depth rose as well. Females made up more of the donors, who were largely white British, and clonal diversity may have come out too low. Spike regions recognized by vaccine-associated CD4 TCRs spanned the protein, led by 160-218 and 743-854.

Clones were read by immunoSEQ multiplex PCR, and TCRdb kept only the in-frame ones, dropping some. This sample carries some 150,000 clones, about nine tenths of them seen once, and the ten largest clones take around 1.9%. There are 15 residues in the CDR3. V dropped 0 bases and J dropped 0 bases, with 8 bases sitting between them. CDR1 and CDR2 from the germline V gene are LGHNA and YSLEER. This clonotype was obtained from an adult in good health. The material was peripheral blood, obtained on day 0 of AZD1222 vaccination. The chain carries TRBV4-3 and TRBJ1-1; D is unresolved. The CDR3: CASSQDRSLNTEAFF. DNA of the CDR3: TGCGCCAGCAGCCAAGATCGTTCCCTGAACACTGAAGCTTTCTTT.